The 26 T cell receptor beta chains reported below all come from one sample, sequenced in a study of cytomegalovirus exposure and HLA in healthy donors. The PCR was carried out with 60 Vbeta primers and 13 Jbeta primers. Generated by immunoSEQ multiplex PCR, the TCRdb table keeps only in-frame clones and is missing some. The repertoire includes about 150,000 clones, more than 75% of them detected once, and around 15% sits in the top ten. Sequencing used PBMCs. The receptors originated from a woman aged 40 to 50 in good health and CMV-seronegative.

This chain uses TRBV5-4 with TRBJ2-1, with D possibly matching TRBD1 (5 bases). V was pared by 0 bases and J by 0 bases, with 7 bases between. This CDR3 is 15 amino acids long. In germline, CDR1 is SGHNT, CDR2 YYREEE (reference sequence). This chain's CDR3 is CASSLGQGSYNEQFF. The CDR3 nucleotides are TGTGCCAGCAGCTTGGGGCAGGGCTCCTACAATGAGCAGTTCTTC.

In this sample, this clone turned up once. V gene TRBV14 combines with J gene TRBJ1-2; D is unresolved. Per the germline V gene, CDR1 is SGHDN and CDR2 is FVKESK. The CDR3 runs 13 residues. Deletions cut 1 base from V and 6 bases from J, with 9 bases between. The CDR3 coding sequence is TGTGCCAGCAGCCAAGGGATAGCCCATGGCTACACCTTC. Translated, it gives CASSQGIAHGYTF.

The chain couples TRBV7-2 to TRBJ2-7; TRBD2 matches 8 bases. V was clipped by 3 bases and J by 0 bases; unmatched bases: 4. Germline CDR1 and CDR2: SGHTA and FQGNSA. The CDR3 covers 15 residues. CDR3 in DNA: TGTGCCAGCAGCTTCACTAGCGGACTCTCCTACGAGCAGTACTTC. This sequence encodes CASSFTSGLSYEQYF.

The rearrangement joins TRBV4-3 to TRBJ2-4, with D possibly matching TRBD2 (5 bases). Trimming cost V 1 base and J 0 bases, with 10 bases left between them. CDR3 length: 16 residues. CDR1 and CDR2 from the germline V gene are LGHNA and YSLEER. The CDR3 here is CASSQGGSLAKNIQYF. In DNA, the CDR3 is TGCGCCAGCAGCCAAGGCGGGTCCTTAGCCAAAAACATTCAGTACTTC.

The V call is TRBV4-3, the J call TRBJ1-2, with TRBD1 identical over 7 bases. Germline assignment: CDR1 LGHNA and CDR2 YSLEER. Germline trimming cut 0 bases from V and 7 bases from J; bases unmatched to any gene: 11. This CDR3 spans 16 amino acids. CDR3: CASSQDNTGAPGGYTF. CDR3 nucleotides: TGCGCCAGCAGCCAAGACAATACAGGGGCCCCGGGTGGCTACACCTTC.

Here the CDR3 reads CASSLAPGLAGAEQYF. CDR3 in DNA: TGTGCCAGCAGCTTAGCCCCGGGACTAGCGGGAGCCGAGCAGTACTTC. This sequence joins TRBV7-2 and TRBJ2-7; 14 bases are a match to TRBD2. Germline-derived CDR1 and CDR2 are SGHTA and FQGNSA. V was pared by 0 bases and J by 6 bases, with 4 bases of the junction left unmatched. The CDR3 covers 16 residues.

This clone was seen more than once but under ten times. The chain employs TRBV2 and TRBJ2-5; the match to TRBD2 covers 7 bases. This CDR3 is 15 amino acids long. Germline V CDR1 and CDR2: SNHLY, FYNNEI. The junction had 12 bases not matched to a gene; V was cut back by 7 bases and J by 4 bases. CDR3 coding DNA: TGTGCCAGCACCACACATGGGGGGGAGGGAGAGACCCAGTACTTC. It yields the protein CASTTHGGEGETQYF.

V is TRBV6-1 and J is TRBJ1-6, with D maybe TRBD1 (6 bases). Per germline, CDR1 MNHNS and CDR2 SASEGT. V was clipped by 6 bases and J by 9 bases, with 15 bases between them. This CDR3 has 14 residues. The CDR3 sequence: CASRLYRETSPLHF. The CDR3 DNA follows: TGTGCCAGCAGACTATACAGGGAAACTTCACCCCTCCACTTT.

This chain uses TRBV7-8 with TRBJ2-5; a weak D match, TRBD1 (5 bases). The tail of the sequence fits TRBJ2-7 better, so the J call may be wrong. The CDR3 has 13 residues. The germline V gene encodes CDR1 SGHVS and CDR2 FQNEAQ. DNA for the CDR3: TGTGCCAGCAGCCGAGACAGCTCCTACGAGCAGTACTTC. Amino acids: CASSRDSSYEQYF.

This rearrangement joins TRBV5-6 to TRBJ2-7; 8 nucleotides align to TRBD1. V lost 4 bases, J lost 0 bases, and 3 bases stayed unmatched. The CDR3 has 14 amino acids. Germline-derived CDR1 and CDR2 are SGHDT and YYEEEE. CDR3 sequence (DNA): TGTGCCAGCAGCGGGACAGGTCCCTCCTACGAGCAGTACTTC. This sequence encodes CASSGTGPSYEQYF.

The chain recombines TRBV28 with TRBJ1-5, with 8 bases that match TRBD1. From germline, CDR1 is MDHEN and CDR2 SYDVKM. The CDR3 spans 17 residues. Germline trimming cut 3 bases from V and 5 bases from J; bases unmatched to any gene: 12. CDR3 region: CASSFSPTGDIYQPQHF. DNA for the CDR3: TGTGCCAGCAGTTTTTCTCCGACAGGGGATATCTATCAGCCCCAGCATTTT. The full variable domain, rest sourced from reference TRBV28 and TRBJ1-5, is DVKVTQSSRYLVKRTGEKVFLECVQDMDHENMFWYRQDPGLGLRLIYFSYDVKMKEKGDIPEGYSVSREKKERFSLILESASTNQTSMYLCASSFSPTGDIYQPQHFGDGTRLSIL.

The chain has TRBV7-9 and TRBJ2-3; 7 positions agree with TRBD1. V trimming: 5 bases; J trimming: 8 bases; junction bases outside the gene matches: 4. Looked up from germline, CDR1 is SEHNR and CDR2 is FQNEAQ (reference sequence). The length of the CDR3 is 12 residues. CDR3 sequence reads: CASSDRDTTQYF. CDR3 DNA: TGTGCCAGCAGCGACAGGGACACTACGCAGTATTTT. The full variable domain, completed using reference TRBV7-9 and TRBJ2-3, is DTGVSQNPRHKITKRGQNVTFRCDPISEHNRLYWYRQTLGQGPEFLTYFQNEAQLEKSRLLSDRFSAERPKGSFSTLEIQRTEQGDSAMYLCASSDRDTTQYFGPGTRLTVL.

The chain combines TRBV2 with TRBJ1-2, with D tentatively TRBD1 (6 bases). CDR3 length equals 14 residues. The V and J ends lost 5 bases and 4 bases respectively, with 14 bases between them. Germline CDR1 SNHLY, CDR2 FYNNEI. The CDR3 loop reads CASSSGVAGYGYTF. The DNA for the CDR3 is TGTGCCAGCAGTTCAGGGGTCGCGGGCTATGGCTACACCTTC.

The chain has TRBV4-3 and TRBJ2-1; no clear D gene. Trimming took off 4 bases at V and 8 bases at J, with 12 bases between the two ends. The CDR3 covers 13 residues. CDR1 and CDR2 (germline): LGHNA, YSLEER. In DNA, the CDR3 is TGCGCCAGCAGCCTCAATCCCGAGGATGAGCAGTTCTTC. Translation gives CASSLNPEDEQFF.

The CDR3 reads CAVKGDSGTQYF. For the CDR3, the DNA is TGTGCCGTAAAAGGCGATTCGGGGACCCAGTACTTC. The rearrangement uses TRBV6-5 and TRBJ2-5; D gene unclear. V was cut by 11 bases and J by 7 bases, with 17 bases left in between. The CDR3 loop spans 12 amino acids. Germline-derived CDR1 and CDR2 are MNHEY and SVGAGI.

The chain couples TRBV29-1 to TRBJ2-1, with D maybe TRBD2 (6 bases). The CDR3 is 17 residues long. Trimming removed 6 bases from V and 6 bases from J, with 27 bases in between. Per germline, CDR1 SQVTM and CDR2 ANQGSEA. The CDR3 nucleotides read TGCAGCGTCAATGTGGGCAGGGACTCAAGGTTTTTCAATGAGCAGTTCTTC. Protein product: CSVNVGRDSRFFNEQFF.

This clone was recorded once. V gene TRBV13 combines with J gene TRBJ1-1; TRBD1 is a possible D gene (6 bases). Trimming left V 7 bases short and J 10 bases short, with 13 bases between. This CDR3 comprises 11 residues. The V gene's germline CDR1 is PRHDT and CDR2 FYEKMQ (reference sequence). The CDR3 region is CASTRQGRAFF. CDR3 coding DNA: TGTGCCAGCACCCGGCAGGGGCGAGCTTTCTTT.

The chain is built from TRBV6-5 and TRBJ2-7; 7 nucleotides line up with TRBD2. The CDR3 covers 14 residues. V shed 2 bases and J 3 bases; nucleotides not matched to a gene: 4. Germline CDR1 and CDR2: MNHEY and SVGAGI. CDR3 residues: CASSYSGIRYEQYF. The CDR3 DNA is TGTGCCAGCAGTTACAGCGGGATCCGCTACGAGCAGTACTTC.

The rearrangement links TRBV2 to TRBJ1-6; perhaps TRBD1 as D (5 bases). The CDR3 has 12 amino acids. Between the trimmed V and J ends, which lost 9 bases and 10 bases, there was a span of 13 bases. Per germline, CDR1 SNHLY and CDR2 FYNNEI. The CDR3, as DNA: TGTGCCAGTACAGGATACCAATCACCCCTCCACTTT. The encoded protein is CASTGYQSPLHF.

This clone was seen a single time. The CDR3 sequence is CATSSYATGVYEQYF. The CDR3, as DNA: TGTGCCACCAGCAGCTACGCCACAGGGGTCTACGAGCAGTACTTC. The rearrangement joins TRBV15 to TRBJ2-7; TRBD1 aligns across 7 bases. Germline CDR1 reads LNHNV; CDR2 reads YYDKDF (reference sequence). V was pared by 3 bases and J by 3 bases, with 8 bases of the junction left unmatched. CDR3 size: 15 residues.

This chain links TRBV2 with TRBJ2-5; a weak D match, TRBD2 (7 bases). The CDR3 sequence is 13 residues long. V was shortened by 6 bases and J by 5 bases, with 13 bases between the two germline ends. Germline V gene sequence: CDR1 SNHLY, CDR2 FYNNEI. The CDR3 DNA reads TGTGCCAGCAGGGCAGGGGAGGGGGAGACCCAGTACTTC. It specifies CASRAGEGETQYF.

The J gene is TRBJ2-7, the V gene TRBV5-1, with 10 bases aligning to TRBD2. J gave up 0 bases and V 0 bases, and 3 bases lay outside the gene matches. CDR3 size: 16 residues. The germline CDR1 and CDR2 sequences are SGHRS and YFSETQ. CDR3 sequence: CASSLGLAGVSYEQYF. The CDR3 region has the DNA TGCGCCAGCAGCTTGGGGCTAGCGGGGGTCTCCTACGAGCAGTACTTC. The full variable domain, rest sourced from reference TRBV5-1 and TRBJ2-7, is KAGVTQTPRYLIKTRGQQVTLSCSPISGHRSVSWYQQTPGQGLQFLFEYFSETQRNKGNFPGRFSGRQFSNSRSEMNVSTLELGDSALYLCASSLGLAGVSYEQYFGPGTRLTVT.

This clone was seen only a few times. The CDR3 protein is CASSLDPRGKLFF. In DNA form, the CDR3 reads TGTGCCAGCAGCTTAGATCCACGGGGAAAACTGTTTTTT. The chain links TRBV11-2 to TRBJ1-4; D gene unclear. The V end was cut by 0 bases, the J end by 10 bases, with 9 bases between. This CDR3 has 13 residues. Per the germline V gene, CDR1 is SGHAT and CDR2 is FQNNGV.

The chain uses TRBV6-4 and TRBJ2-3; the D gene is possibly TRBD1 (5 bases). The germline V gene encodes CDR1 MRHNA and CDR2 SNTAGT. The CDR3 has 14 amino acids. Trimming left V 4 bases short and J 4 bases short, with 12 bases between. CDR3 sequence: CASSGEGAADTQYF. DNA for the CDR3: TGTGCCAGCAGTGGCGAAGGGGCGGCAGATACGCAGTATTTT.

The chain is built from TRBV18 and TRBJ1-6, with D perhaps matching TRBD1 (6 bases). Trimming stripped 1 base from V and 9 bases from J, with 19 bases between. This CDR3 contains 17 residues. Germline V lookup: CDR1 KGHSH, CDR2 LQKENI. The CDR3 region is CASSPQFVSDSFSPLHF. The CDR3 nucleotides read TGTGCCAGCTCACCACAATTTGTTTCGGACAGTTTTTCACCCCTCCACTTT. Full variable domain (rest looked up from reference TRBV18 and TRBJ1-6): NAGVMQNPRHLVRRRGQEARLRCSPMKGHSHVYWYRQLPEEGLKFMVYLQKENIIDESGMPKERFSAEFPKEGPSILRIQQVVRGDSAAYFCASSPQFVSDSFSPLHFGNGTRLTVT.

The chain employs TRBV7-2 and TRBJ2-3; 7 positions match TRBD2. The V gene end was trimmed by 7 bases and the J gene end by 4 bases; junction bases not matched to a gene: 11. CDR1 is SGHTA, CDR2 FQGNSA, per germline. This CDR3 spans 15 amino acids. The CDR3 DNA reads TGTGCCAGCACCCCCACGCGAAGCGGGGCAGATACGCAGTATTTT. The encoded protein is CASTPTRSGADTQYF.